Sequencing of this TCR beta chain was carried out in a study of blood T cell repertoires in COVID-19. This CDR3 has 14 residues. The V gene's germline CDR1 is LGHDT and CDR2 YNNKEL (reference sequence). V lost 8 bases and J lost 0, with 11 bases in between. The protocol was immunoSEQ multiplex PCR, while the TCRdb copy is restricted to in-frame clones and leaves out a portion. The table lists 50,000 to 60,000 clones, 75% to 85% of them singletons. The sample comprised peripheral blood. This TCR came from a man aged 35 to 55 with acute or convalescent COVID-19. The chain combines TRBV3-1 (or the pseudogene TRBV3-2) with TRBJ1-5; possibly TRBD1 for D (6 bases). The CDR3 spells CASGRDNSNQPQHF. In nucleotides, the CDR3 is TGTGCCAGCGGAAGGGACAATAGCAATCAGCCCCAGCATTTT.